These 7 T cell receptor beta chains came from one sample sequenced in a study of cytomegalovirus exposure and HLA in healthy donors. 13 Jbeta primers and 60 Vbeta primers were used for the PCR. Method: immunoSEQ multiplex PCR; TCRdb's copy keeps in-frame clones and lacks some. Here the sample spans roughly 180,000 clones, 9.5% being singletons. Sequenced material: PBMCs. Receptor source: a young woman in good health and CMV-seropositive.

The rearrangement links TRBV9 to TRBJ2-2, with TRBD2 as a possible D gene (6 bases). V was trimmed by 3 bases and J by 6 bases, leaving 18 bases between them. The CDR3 is 16 residues long. The germline gives CDR1 SGDLS, CDR2 YYNGEE. The CDR3 sequence: CASSAGGTPRPGELFF. The CDR3 nucleotides are TGTGCCAGCAGCGCCGGAGGGACGCCCCGACCCGGGGAGCTGTTTTTT.

This clone has ten or more counts. V gene TRBV30 combines with J gene TRBJ1-4; D gene uncertain. This CDR3 is built from 15 residues. Trimming took 2 bases from V and 0 from J, leaving 10 bases between them. Germline-derived CDR1 and CDR2 are GTSNPN and SVGIG (reference sequence). CDR3 DNA sequence: TGTGCCTGGAGTCGCTGGAGTGCAACTAATGAAAAACTGTTTTTT. It codes for CAWSRWSATNEKLFF.

The chain has TRBV6-5 and TRBJ2-4; 7 bases fit TRBD1. The CDR3 has 16 residues. Germline assignment: CDR1 MNHEY and CDR2 SVGAGI. With 0 bases clipped from V and 4 bases from J, the junction kept 6 bases outside the gene matches. The CDR3 DNA follows: TGTGCCAGCAGTTACTCGACAGGGACCCCTAAAAACATTCAGTACTTC. Translation gives CASSYSTGTPKNIQYF.

The chain has TRBV5-5 and TRBJ2-5, with a possible D match to TRBD1 (6 bases). CDR3 length: 15 amino acids. V lost 2 bases to trimming and J lost 2 bases, with 13 bases between them. Germline V CDR1 and CDR2: SGHKS, YYEKEE (reference sequence). DNA for the CDR3: TGTGCCAGCAGCTTTCTTGGACAGCCACAAGAGACCCAGTACTTC. Protein sequence: CASSFLGQPQETQYF.

There are a few counts of this clone. V and J are TRBV10-3 and TRBJ1-1, with 7 bases identical to TRBD1. Trimming took 4 bases from V and 6 from J; bases not matched to a gene: 5. Germline values: CDR1 ENHRY, CDR2 SYGVKD. The CDR3 is made up of 13 amino acids. CDR3 nucleotides: TGTGCCATCAGTGTAACAGGGGAAGCTGAAGCTTTCTTT. Protein product: CAISVTGEAEAFF.

V gene TRBV15 combines with J gene TRBJ2-2, with D possibly matching TRBD1 (5 bases). V lost 5 bases and J lost 5, with 18 bases in between. The CDR3 sequence is 16 residues long. Germline V gene sequence: CDR1 LNHNV, CDR2 YYDKDF (reference sequence). DNA of the CDR3: TGTGCCACCAGCTCTAAGGGGCAGGGTAGGACCGGGGAGCTGTTTTTT. Residues: CATSSKGQGRTGELFF.

The chain uses TRBV7-8 and TRBJ2-7; the D is unclear. Germline values: CDR1 SGHVS, CDR2 FQNEAQ. The CDR3 loop spans 13 amino acids. Deletions cut 0 bases from V and 2 bases from J, with 5 bases between. The CDR3 DNA sequence: TGTGCCAGCAGCTTAGCGGGCCCCTACGAGCAGTACTTC. Translated: CASSLAGPYEQYF. Looking up the rest from reference TRBV7-8 and TRBJ2-7 gives the full variable domain: GAGVSQSPRYKVAKRGQDVALRCDPISGHVSLFWYQQALGQGPEFLTYFQNEAQLDKSGLPSDRFFAERPEGSVSTLKIQRTQQEDSAVYLCASSLAGPYEQYFGPGTRLTVT.